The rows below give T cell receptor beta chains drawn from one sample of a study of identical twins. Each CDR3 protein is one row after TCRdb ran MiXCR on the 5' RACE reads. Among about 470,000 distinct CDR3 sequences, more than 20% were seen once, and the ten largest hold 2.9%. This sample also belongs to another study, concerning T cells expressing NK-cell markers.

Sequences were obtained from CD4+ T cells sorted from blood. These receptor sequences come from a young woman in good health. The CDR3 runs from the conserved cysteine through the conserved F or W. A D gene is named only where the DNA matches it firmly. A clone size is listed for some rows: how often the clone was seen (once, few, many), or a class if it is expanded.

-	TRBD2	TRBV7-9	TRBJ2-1	TGTGCCAGCAGCCTCCTGACTAGCCGGGAGCAGTTCTTC	CASSLLTSREQFF
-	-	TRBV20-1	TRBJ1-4	TGCAGTGCTAGCGCAGGGGACGAAAAACTGTTTTTT	CSASAGDEKLFF
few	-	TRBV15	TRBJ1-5	TGTGCCACCAGCAGAGATAAGGGCTTAAATCAGCCCCAGCATTTT	CATSRDKGLNQPQHF
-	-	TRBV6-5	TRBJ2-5	TGTGCCAGCAGTTACGGGGGGCGGATGGAGACCCAGTACTTC	CASSYGGRMETQYF
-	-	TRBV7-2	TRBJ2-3	TGTGCCAGCAGCTTACGAAGTCTTTACACAGATACGCAGTATTTT	CASSLRSLYTDTQYF
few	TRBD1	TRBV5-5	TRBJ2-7	TGTGCCAGCAGCTTCCCGACAGGGGGCTCCTACGAGCAGTACTTC	CASSFPTGGSYEQYF
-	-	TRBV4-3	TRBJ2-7	TGCGCCAGCACGACAGGACCCTACGAGCAGTACTTC	CASTTGPYEQYF
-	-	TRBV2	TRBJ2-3	TGTGCCAGCATCGGGACCCGCACAGATACGCAGTATTTT	CASIGTRTDTQYF
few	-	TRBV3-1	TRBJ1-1	TGTGCCAGCAGCCAAGGGACATTGAACACTGAAGCTTTCTTT	CASSQGTLNTEAFF
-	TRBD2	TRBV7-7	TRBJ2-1	TGTGCCAGCAGCTTTCGGGAGGGGGGCTACAATGAGCAGTTCTTC	CASSFREGGYNEQFF
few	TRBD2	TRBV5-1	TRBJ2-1	TGCGCCAGCAGCTTGGCCCCTGGACTAGCGAGCCTCTCCGGCTCCTACAATGAGCAGTTCTTC	CASSLAPGLASLSGSYNEQFF
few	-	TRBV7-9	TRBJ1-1	TGTGCCAGCAGCTTAGAGTGGGCTGAAGCTTTCTTT	CASSLEWAEAFF
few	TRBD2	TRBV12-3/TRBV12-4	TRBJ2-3	TGTGCCAGCAGTTTATCCCGGGAGGGCCGGGATACGCAGTATTTT	CASSLSREGRDTQYF
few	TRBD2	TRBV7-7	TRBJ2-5	TGTGCCAGCAGCCTCGTAGCGGGAGGGTTACAAGAGACCCAGTACTTC	CASSLVAGGLQETQYF
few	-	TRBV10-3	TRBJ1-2	TGTGCCATCAGTGAGTCGAGTCCGGGATACCTCCTCTATGGCTACACCTTC	CAISESSPGYLLYGYTF
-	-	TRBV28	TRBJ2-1	TGTGCCAGCAGGACCGGGACCTGGGACAATGAGCAGTTCTTC	CASRTGTWDNEQFF
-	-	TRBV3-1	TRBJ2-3	TGTGCCAGCAGCCAGGGCGGGGGCCTCAGTTTTGGATTT	CASSQGGGLSFGF
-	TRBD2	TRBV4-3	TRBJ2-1	TGCGCCAGCAGCCACCAAAACGTCCTAGCGGGAGGCAATGAGCAGTTCTTC	CASSHQNVLAGGNEQFF
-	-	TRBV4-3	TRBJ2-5	TGCGCCAGCAGCCACGGGACTCCCGTTTGGGGCTCAGAGACCCAGTACTTC	CASSHGTPVWGSETQYF
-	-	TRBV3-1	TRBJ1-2	TGTGCCAGCAGCCAAGCTCAGGGCTACACCTTC	CASSQAQGYTF
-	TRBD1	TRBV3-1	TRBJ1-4	TGTGCCAGCAGCCGGGGGACAGGGATCGGAAAACTGTTTTTT	CASSRGTGIGKLFF
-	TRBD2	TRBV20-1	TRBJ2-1	TGCAGTGCCCAGACTAGCGGGAGGGCCGGGGAGCAGTTCTTC	CSAQTSGRAGEQFF
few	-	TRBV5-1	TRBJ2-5	TGCGCCAGCAGCTCGCAGCAGCTACAAGAGACCCAGTACTTC	CASSSQQLQETQYF
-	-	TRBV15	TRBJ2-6	TGTGCCACCAGCAGAGATAGGGTGAAAAGCTCTGGGGCCAACGTCCTGACTTTC	CATSRDRVKSSGANVLTF
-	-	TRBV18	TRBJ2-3	TGTGCCAGCTCACCACCGATCCTCCCAGATACGCAGTATTTT	CASSPPILPDTQYF
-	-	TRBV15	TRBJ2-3	TGTGCCACCAGCAGAGCACTAGCAGGAGCGACAGATACGCAGTATTTT	CATSRALAGATDTQYF
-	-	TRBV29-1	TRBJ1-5	TGCAGCGCTGGGGGGGGTTCGGGTCAGCCCCAGCATTTT	CSAGGGSGQPQHF
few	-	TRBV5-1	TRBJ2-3	TGCGCCAGCAGCCCAAGAATAGCAGATACGCAGTATTTT	CASSPRIADTQYF
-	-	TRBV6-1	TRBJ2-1	TGTGCCAGCAGTGAACGGCAGGGGCGCGAGGATGAGCAGTTCTTC	CASSERQGREDEQFF
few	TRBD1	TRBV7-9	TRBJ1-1	TGTGCCAGCAGCCATATTTCGGCAGGGGGGAACACTGAAGCTTTCTTT	CASSHISAGGNTEAFF
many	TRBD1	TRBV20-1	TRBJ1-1	TGCAGTGCTTTTCAGACAGGGCGAGCCTTGAACACTGAAGCTTTCTTT	CSAFQTGRALNTEAFF
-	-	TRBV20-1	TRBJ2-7	TGCAGTGCTAGAGACGGGACAATTCCCTACGAGCAGTACTTC	CSARDGTIPYEQYF
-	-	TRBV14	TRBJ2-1	TGTGCCAGCAGCCAAGACCGTGGGGCGGAGCAGTTCTTC	CASSQDRGAEQFF
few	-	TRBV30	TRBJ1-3	TGTGCCTGGCAACCGTCCTATTCTGGAAACACCATATATTTT	CAWQPSYSGNTIYF
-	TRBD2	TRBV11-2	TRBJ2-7	TGTGCCAGCAGCTTAGGCGGGGGGGCCCGCGAGCAGTACTTC	CASSLGGGAREQYF
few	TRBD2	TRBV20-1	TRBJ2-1	TGCAGTGCTAGAGCCTTGATTAGCGGGGCCGCCAATGAGCAGTTCTTC	CSARALISGAANEQFF
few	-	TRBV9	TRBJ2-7	TGTGCCAGCAGCCCTCGAACTAGATGGGACTTCGAGCAGTACTTC	CASSPRTRWDFEQYF
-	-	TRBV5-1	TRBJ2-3	TGCGCCAGCAGCTTGGGTGTGTCCAACACCGATACGCAGTATTTT	CASSLGVSNTDTQYF